Each of the 9 T cell receptor beta chains below was sequenced from the same sample in a study of early T cells in non-severe SARS-CoV-2 infection. TCRdb used MiXCR to reprocess the 5' RACE reads, holding one entry per CDR3 protein. Of some 40,000 distinct CDR3 sequences listed, 4.5% to 7% were seen once; the top ten hold under 4.5%. The sequencing used whole blood, collected at baseline. The receptors were gathered from an adult who was a healthcare worker with PCR-confirmed SARS-CoV-2 infection or an uninfected control (not recorded which).

The sample holds many counts of this clonotype. J is TRBJ1-4 and V is TRBV7-9; the D gene is possibly TRBD1 (5 bases). This CDR3 is built from 13 residues. CDR1 and CDR2 (germline): SEHNR, FQNEAQ (reference sequence). V was trimmed by 3 bases and J by 8 bases, leaving 10 bases between them. As DNA, the CDR3 is TGTGCCAGCAGCTTCAGGGCTGGCGAAAAACTGTTTTTT. Its translation is CASSFRAGEKLFF.

In this sample, this clonotype turned up a few times. This chain connects TRBV4-3 to TRBJ2-2; the D gene is possibly TRBD2 (5 bases). The CDR3 sequence is 15 residues long. Germline V lookup: CDR1 LGHNA, CDR2 YSLEER. The germline V and J ends were trimmed by 3 bases and 1 base, with 9 bases remaining between them. In nucleotides, the CDR3 is TGCGCCAGCAGCCAGGTCAGCGGGAACACCGGGGAGCTGTTTTTT. Amino acids: CASSQVSGNTGELFF.

The chain joins TRBV7-2 to TRBJ2-1; 8 positions agree with TRBD2. Germline V gene data show CDR1 as SGHTA and CDR2 as FQGNSA. The V and J ends lost 1 base and 2 bases, in that order; junction bases with no gene match: 13. The length of the CDR3 is 19 residues. CDR3 coding DNA: TGTGCCAGCAGCTTAGGGGCGGGTAGCGGGACTCCACCCTACAATGAGCAGTTCTTC. The encoded protein is CASSLGAGSGTPPYNEQFF.

This clonotype showed up many times. The CDR3 DNA reads as TGTGCCAGCAGAGGGGGCAGGTTATCTCTTAGGACAGATACGCAGTATTTT. This codes for CASRGGRLSLRTDTQYF. V gene TRBV7-9 combines with J gene TRBJ2-3; 7 nucleotides line up with TRBD1. CDR1 is SEHNR, CDR2 FQNEAQ, per germline (reference sequence). CDR3 length: 17 residues. The J segment lost 3 bases and the V segment lost 6 bases, leaving 15 bases of the junction unmatched.

This clonotype was seen many times. The DNA for the CDR3 is TGTGCCAGCAGCTTACTGACAGGGTCGGGTTCACCCCTCCACTTT. This gives the protein CASSLLTGSGSPLHF. The V and J genes are TRBV7-2 and TRBJ1-6, with 7 bases aligning to TRBD1. This CDR3 is 15 amino acids long. V was pared by 2 bases and J by 9 bases, with 7 bases of the junction left unmatched. In germline, CDR1 is SGHTA, CDR2 FQGNSA.

In its sample, this clonotype was seen many times. The rearrangement links TRBV4-1 to TRBJ2-7, with 8 nucleotides matching TRBD1. V gave up 1 base and J gave up 1 base; unmatched junction bases: 6. The CDR3 contains 16 residues. Germline CDR1 is MGHRA and CDR2 is YSYEKL. The chain's CDR3 is CASSQVNRTGSYEQYF. CDR3 coding DNA: TGCGCCAGCAGCCAAGTTAATAGGACAGGGTCCTACGAGCAGTACTTC.

At least ten counts were recorded for this clonotype. The V and J genes are TRBV27 and TRBJ2-3; 9 bases line up with TRBD1. The V gene end was trimmed by 10 bases and the J gene end by 6 bases; junction bases not matched to a gene: 11. Germline values: CDR1 MNHEY, CDR2 SMNVEV (reference sequence). The CDR3 is 14 residues long. The CDR3 reads CATNPRTGVDTQYF. The DNA for the CDR3 is TGTGCCACCAACCCCAGGACAGGGGTGGATACGCAGTATTTT.

This clonotype was observed many times. The CDR3: CASSRGVNTEAFF. The CDR3 DNA follows: TGTGCCAGCAGCCGAGGGGTGAACACTGAAGCTTTCTTT. The chain is built from TRBV11-3 and TRBJ1-1; D may be TRBD1 (5 bases). The V end lost 5 bases, the J end lost 0 bases, and 7 bases lay between the germline ends. Germline lookup yields CDR1 SGHNT and CDR2 YENEEA. The CDR3 is made up of 13 amino acids.

This clonotype was observed a handful of times. The chain has TRBV10-3 and TRBJ1-1; 10 bases are shared with TRBD1. CDR3 length equals 14 residues. J lost 3 bases, V lost 7 bases, and 5 bases had no gene match. CDR1 and CDR2 (germline): ENHRY, SYGVKD. The CDR3 DNA is TGTGCCATCAAGAGGACAGGGGGGGACACTGAAGCTTTCTTT. This gives the protein CAIKRTGGDTEAFF.